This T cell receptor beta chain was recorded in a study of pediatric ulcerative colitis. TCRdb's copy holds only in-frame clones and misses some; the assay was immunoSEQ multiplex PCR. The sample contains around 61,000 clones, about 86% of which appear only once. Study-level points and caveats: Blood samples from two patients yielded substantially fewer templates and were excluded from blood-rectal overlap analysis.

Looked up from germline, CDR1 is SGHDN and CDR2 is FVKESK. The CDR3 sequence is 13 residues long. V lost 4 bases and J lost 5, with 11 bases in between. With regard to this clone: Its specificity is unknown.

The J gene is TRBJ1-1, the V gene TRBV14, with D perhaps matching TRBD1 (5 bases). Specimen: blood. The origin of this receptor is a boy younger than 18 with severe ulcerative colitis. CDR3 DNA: TGTGCCAGCAGCCCCCAGGGTAGAACTGAAGCTTTCTTT. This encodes CASSPQGRTEAFF.